Each of the 7 T cell receptor beta chains below was sequenced from the same sample in a study of cytomegalovirus exposure and HLA in healthy donors. This PCR relied on a set of 60 Vbeta primers and 13 Jbeta primers. This table comes from immunoSEQ multiplex PCR, and its TCRdb copy is limited to in-frame clones, with some not included. The sample shows more than 110,000 clones, over 60% of them seen only once. Sequenced sample: PBMCs. These receptors originate from a woman between 45 and 65 years old in good health and CMV-seronegative.

This chain connects TRBV19 to TRBJ1-5, with no clear D. Trimming shortened V by 3 bases and J by 5 bases, and 5 bases separated the two germline ends. CDR1 is LNHDA and CDR2 is SQIVND in the germline V gene (reference sequence). CDR3 length: 12 residues. The CDR3 sequence is CASSIIDQPQHF. CDR3 DNA sequence: TGTGCCAGTAGTATTATTGATCAGCCCCAGCATTTT. The entire variable domain, with the rest obtained from reference TRBV19 and TRBJ1-5, is as follows: DGGITQSPKYLFRKEGQNVTLSCEQNLNHDAMYWYRQDPGQGLRLIYYSQIVNDFQKGDIAEGYSVSREKKESFPLTVTSAQKNPTAFYLCASSIIDQPQHFGDGTRLSIL.

The chain combines TRBV10-3 with TRBJ1-1; tentative D call: TRBD1 (6 bases). V lost 8 bases to trimming and J lost 1 base, with 17 bases between them. This CDR3 is built from 15 residues. Per germline, CDR1 ENHRY and CDR2 SYGVKD. The CDR3 nucleotides read TGTGCCATCCGGGGGGGCTATGATACGAACACTGAAGCTTTCTTT. It codes for CAIRGGYDTNTEAFF.

The chain recombines TRBV4-1 with TRBJ2-5, with 7 bases identical to TRBD1. The ends lost 0 bases at V and 3 bases at J; junction bases unmatched: 4. The CDR3 extends over 15 amino acids. Germline assignment: CDR1 MGHRA and CDR2 YSYEKL. DNA for the CDR3: TGCGCCAGCAGCCAAGATCACACAGGGGAAGAGACCCAGTACTTC. Its protein product is CASSQDHTGEETQYF.

The rearrangement joins TRBV25-1 to TRBJ2-7, with 13 bases matching TRBD2. The CDR3 extends over 18 amino acids. V lost 5 bases, J lost 2 bases, and 12 bases stayed unmatched. CDR1 and CDR2 from the germline V gene are MGHDK and SYGVNS. CDR3 protein: CASSRTGGLAGETYEQYF. CDR3 nucleotides: TGTGCCAGCAGTCGTACCGGCGGACTAGCGGGGGAAACCTACGAGCAGTACTTC.

In its sample, this clone was seen a few times. V and J are TRBV19 and TRBJ2-2, with D perhaps TRBD2 (6 bases). The CDR3 runs to 17 residues. The germline V and J ends were trimmed by 5 bases and 4 bases, with 20 bases remaining between them. Looked up from germline, CDR1 is LNHDA and CDR2 is SQIVND (reference sequence). CDR3 in DNA: TGTGCCAGTAGTTCCCCGCCCCCGGGGACTTCCACCGGGGAGCTGTTTTTT. Amino acid sequence: CASSSPPPGTSTGELFF. Variable domain in full (rest from reference TRBV19 and TRBJ2-2): DGGITQSPKYLFRKEGQNVTLSCEQNLNHDAMYWYRQDPGQGLRLIYYSQIVNDFQKGDIAEGYSVSREKKESFPLTVTSAQKNPTAFYLCASSSPPPGTSTGELFFGEGSRLTVL.

The rearrangement joins TRBV7-9 to TRBJ2-7; D ambiguous. The germline CDR1 and CDR2 sequences are SEHNR and FQNEAQ (reference sequence). The CDR3 consists of 13 residues. With 0 bases removed from V and 4 bases from J, the gap between germline ends came to 7 bases. For the CDR3, the DNA is TGTGCCAGCAGCTTAGCGGCAAATTACGAGCAGTACTTC. Its translation: CASSLAANYEQYF. The whole variable domain, filled in from reference TRBV7-9 and TRBJ2-7, reads DTGVSQNPRHKITKRGQNVTFRCDPISEHNRLYWYRQTLGQGPEFLTYFQNEAQLEKSRLLSDRFSAERPKGSFSTLEIQRTEQGDSAMYLCASSLAANYEQYFGPGTRLTVT.

This chain connects TRBV28 to TRBJ1-2, with unresolved D. CDR1 and CDR2 (germline): MDHEN, SYDVKM. V was cut by 6 bases and J by 2 bases, with 13 bases left in between. The CDR3 contains 14 residues. As DNA, the CDR3 is TGTGCCAGCAGCCCCGGGATTACCAACTATGGCTACACCTTC. This gives the protein CASSPGITNYGYTF.